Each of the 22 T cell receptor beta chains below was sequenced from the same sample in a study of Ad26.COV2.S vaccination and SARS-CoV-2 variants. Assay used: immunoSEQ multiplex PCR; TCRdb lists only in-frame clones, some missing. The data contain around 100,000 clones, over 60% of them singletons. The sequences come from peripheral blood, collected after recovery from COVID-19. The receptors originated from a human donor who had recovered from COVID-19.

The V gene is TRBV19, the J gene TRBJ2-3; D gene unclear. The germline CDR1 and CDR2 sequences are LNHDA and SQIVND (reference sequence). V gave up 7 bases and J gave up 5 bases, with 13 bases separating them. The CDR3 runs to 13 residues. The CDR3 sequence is CASITETGDTQYF. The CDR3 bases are TGTGCCAGTATAACGGAGACGGGAGATACGCAGTATTTT. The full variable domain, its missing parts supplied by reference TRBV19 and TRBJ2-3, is DGGITQSPKYLFRKEGQNVTLSCEQNLNHDAMYWYRQDPGQGLRLIYYSQIVNDFQKGDIAEGYSVSREKKESFPLTVTSAQKNPTAFYLCASITETGDTQYFGPGTRLTVL.

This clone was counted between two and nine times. CDR3 bases: TGTGCCAGTAGTATTGGTGATTCACCCCTCCACTTT. Amino acid sequence: CASSIGDSPLHF. V usage is TRBV19 and J usage is TRBJ1-6; D call uncertain. This CDR3 comprises 12 residues. Per germline, CDR1 LNHDA and CDR2 SQIVND (reference sequence). V lost 3 bases to trimming and J lost 8 bases, with 5 bases between them.

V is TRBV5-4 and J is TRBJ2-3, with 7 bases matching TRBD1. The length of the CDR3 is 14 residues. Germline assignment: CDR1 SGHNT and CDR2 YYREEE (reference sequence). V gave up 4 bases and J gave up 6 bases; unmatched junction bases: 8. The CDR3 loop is CASSRQGSVDTQYF. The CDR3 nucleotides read TGTGCCAGCAGCCGACAGGGATCCGTGGATACGCAGTATTTT.

DNA for the CDR3: TGTGCCAGCAGTGTAGGGCCCGGGCTGAATGAGCAGTTCTTC. The encoded protein is CASSVGPGLNEQFF. V usage is TRBV2 and J usage is TRBJ2-1; D uncertain. The germline V and J ends were trimmed by 4 bases and 7 bases, with 14 bases remaining between them. Germline V gene sequence: CDR1 SNHLY, CDR2 FYNNEI. The CDR3 consists of 14 residues.

The CDR3 here is CASQRGGGNSYGYTF. CDR3 sequence (DNA): TGTGCCAGCCAAAGGGGGGGAGGGAATAGCTATGGCTACACCTTC. This chain uses TRBV28 with TRBJ1-2, with D perhaps TRBD1 (6 bases). V lost 8 bases, J lost 4 bases, and 20 bases lay in between. Germline V gives CDR1 MDHEN, CDR2 SYDVKM. The CDR3 runs 15 residues.

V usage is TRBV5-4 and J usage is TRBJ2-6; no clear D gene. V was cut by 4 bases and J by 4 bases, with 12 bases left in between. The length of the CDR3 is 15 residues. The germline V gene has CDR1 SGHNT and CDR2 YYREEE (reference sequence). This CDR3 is CASSRSVGGANVLTF. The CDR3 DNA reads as TGTGCCAGCAGCCGATCGGTGGGGGGGGCCAACGTCCTGACTTTC.

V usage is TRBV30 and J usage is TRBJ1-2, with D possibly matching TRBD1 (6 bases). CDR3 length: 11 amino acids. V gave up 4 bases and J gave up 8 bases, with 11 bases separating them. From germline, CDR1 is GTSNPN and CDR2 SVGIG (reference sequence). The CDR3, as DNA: TGTGCCTGGAAAACAGGGATCGGCTACACCTTC. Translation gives CAWKTGIGYTF.

CDR3 in DNA: TGTGCCAGCAGTTATCCTGGAAACACCATATATTTT. This sequence encodes CASSYPGNTIYF. The chain carries TRBV6-2 or TRBV6-3 and TRBJ1-3; D not certain. This CDR3 contains 12 residues. V lost 3 bases, J lost 2 bases, and 2 bases lay in between. Germline V lookup: CDR1 MNHEY, CDR2 SVGEGT.

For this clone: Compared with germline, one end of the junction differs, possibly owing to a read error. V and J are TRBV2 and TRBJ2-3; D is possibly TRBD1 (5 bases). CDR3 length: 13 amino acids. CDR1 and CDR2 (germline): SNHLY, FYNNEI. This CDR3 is CASREGVPDTQYF. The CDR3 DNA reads TGTGCCAGCAGGGAAGGGGTCCCAGATACGCAGTATTTT.

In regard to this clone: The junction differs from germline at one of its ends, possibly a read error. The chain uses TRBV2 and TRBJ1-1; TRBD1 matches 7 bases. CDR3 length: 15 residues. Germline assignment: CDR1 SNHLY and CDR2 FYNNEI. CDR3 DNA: TGTGCGAGCAGGAAGGAGGGGACAGCCGGGACTGAAGCTTTCTTT. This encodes CASRKEGTAGTEAFF.

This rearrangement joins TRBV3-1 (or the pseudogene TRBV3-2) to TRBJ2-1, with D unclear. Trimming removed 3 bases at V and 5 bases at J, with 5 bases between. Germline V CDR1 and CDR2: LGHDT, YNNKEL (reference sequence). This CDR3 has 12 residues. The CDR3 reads CASSQNNNEQFF. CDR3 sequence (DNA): TGTGCCAGCAGCCAGAATAACAATGAGCAGTTCTTC.

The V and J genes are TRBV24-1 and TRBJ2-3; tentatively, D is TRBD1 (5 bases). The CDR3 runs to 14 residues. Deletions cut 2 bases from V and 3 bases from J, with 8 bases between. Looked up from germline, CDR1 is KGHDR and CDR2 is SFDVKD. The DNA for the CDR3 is TGTGCCACCAGTGATTATAGGGGAACAGATACGCAGTATTTT. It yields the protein CATSDYRGTDTQYF.

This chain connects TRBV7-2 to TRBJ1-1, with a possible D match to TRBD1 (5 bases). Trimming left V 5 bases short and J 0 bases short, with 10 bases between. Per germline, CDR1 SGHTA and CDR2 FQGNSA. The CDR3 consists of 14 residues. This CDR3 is CASSPGHLNTEAFF. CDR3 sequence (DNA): TGTGCCAGCAGCCCTGGACACTTGAACACTGAAGCTTTCTTT.

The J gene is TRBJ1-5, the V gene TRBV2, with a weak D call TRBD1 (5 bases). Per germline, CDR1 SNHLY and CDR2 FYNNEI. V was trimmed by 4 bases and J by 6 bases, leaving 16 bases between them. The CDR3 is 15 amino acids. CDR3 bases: TGTGCCAGCAGTGTACTTCGGGGGGAGGGTCAGCCCCAGCATTTT. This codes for CASSVLRGEGQPQHF. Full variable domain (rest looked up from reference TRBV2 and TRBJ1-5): EPEVTQTPSHQVTQMGQEVILRCVPISNHLYFYWYRQILGQKVEFLVSFYNNEISEKSEIFDDQFSVERPDGSNFTLKIRSTKLEDSAMYFCASSVLRGEGQPQHFGDGTRLSIL.

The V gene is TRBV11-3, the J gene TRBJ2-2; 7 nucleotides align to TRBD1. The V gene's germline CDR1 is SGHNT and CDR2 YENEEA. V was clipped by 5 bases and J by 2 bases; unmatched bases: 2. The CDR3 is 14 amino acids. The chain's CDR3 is CASSTGVNTGELFF. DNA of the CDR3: TGTGCCAGCAGCACAGGGGTCAACACCGGGGAGCTGTTTTTT.

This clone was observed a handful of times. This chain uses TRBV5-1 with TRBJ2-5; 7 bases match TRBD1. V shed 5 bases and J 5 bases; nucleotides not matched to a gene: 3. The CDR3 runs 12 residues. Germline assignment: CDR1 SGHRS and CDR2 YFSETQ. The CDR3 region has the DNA TGCGCCAGCAGTGACAGGGCGGAGACCCAGTACTTC. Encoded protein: CASSDRAETQYF.

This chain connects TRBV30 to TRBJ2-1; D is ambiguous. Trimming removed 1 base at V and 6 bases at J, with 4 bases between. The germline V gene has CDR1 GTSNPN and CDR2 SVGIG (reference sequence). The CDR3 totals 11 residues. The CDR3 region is CAWSETNEQFF. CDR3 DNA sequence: TGTGCCTGGAGTGAGACCAATGAGCAGTTCTTC.

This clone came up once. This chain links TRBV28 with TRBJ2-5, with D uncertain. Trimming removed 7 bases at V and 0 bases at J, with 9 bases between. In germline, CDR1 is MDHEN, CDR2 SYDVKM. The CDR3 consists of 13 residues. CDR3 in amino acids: CASTSQNQETQYF. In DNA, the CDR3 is TGTGCCAGCACTAGTCAGAACCAAGAGACCCAGTACTTC.

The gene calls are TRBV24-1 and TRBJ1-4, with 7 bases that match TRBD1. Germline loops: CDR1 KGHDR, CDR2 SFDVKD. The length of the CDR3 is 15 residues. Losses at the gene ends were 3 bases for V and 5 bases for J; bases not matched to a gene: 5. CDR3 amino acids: CATSDVGQRNEKLFF. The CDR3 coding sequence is TGTGCCACCAGTGATGTGGGACAGAGAAATGAAAAACTGTTTTTT.

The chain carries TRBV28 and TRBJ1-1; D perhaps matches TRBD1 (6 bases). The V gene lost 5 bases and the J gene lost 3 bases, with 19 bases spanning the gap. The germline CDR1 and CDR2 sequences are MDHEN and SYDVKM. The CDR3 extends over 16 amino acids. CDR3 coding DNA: TGTGCCAGCAGTCCGACAACAGGGACGGGTGACACTGAAGCTTTCTTT. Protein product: CASSPTTGTGDTEAFF. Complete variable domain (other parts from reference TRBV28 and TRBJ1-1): DVKVTQSSRYLVKRTGEKVFLECVQDMDHENMFWYRQDPGLGLRLIYFSYDVKMKEKGDIPEGYSVSREKKERFSLILESASTNQTSMYLCASSPTTGTGDTEAFFGQGTRLTVV.

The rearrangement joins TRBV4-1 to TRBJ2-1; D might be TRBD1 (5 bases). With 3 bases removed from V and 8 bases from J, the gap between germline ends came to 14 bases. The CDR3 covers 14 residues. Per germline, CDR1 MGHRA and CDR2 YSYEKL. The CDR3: CASSHFEGAYEQFF. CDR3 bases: TGCGCCAGCAGCCACTTCGAAGGGGCCTATGAGCAGTTCTTC.

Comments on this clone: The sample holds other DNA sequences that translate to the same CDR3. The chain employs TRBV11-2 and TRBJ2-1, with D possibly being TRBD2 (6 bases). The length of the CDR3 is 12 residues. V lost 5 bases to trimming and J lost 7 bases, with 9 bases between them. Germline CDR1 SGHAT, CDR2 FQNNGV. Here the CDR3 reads CASSAGTNEQFF. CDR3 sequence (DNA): TGTGCCAGCAGCGCCGGGACTAATGAGCAGTTCTTC.